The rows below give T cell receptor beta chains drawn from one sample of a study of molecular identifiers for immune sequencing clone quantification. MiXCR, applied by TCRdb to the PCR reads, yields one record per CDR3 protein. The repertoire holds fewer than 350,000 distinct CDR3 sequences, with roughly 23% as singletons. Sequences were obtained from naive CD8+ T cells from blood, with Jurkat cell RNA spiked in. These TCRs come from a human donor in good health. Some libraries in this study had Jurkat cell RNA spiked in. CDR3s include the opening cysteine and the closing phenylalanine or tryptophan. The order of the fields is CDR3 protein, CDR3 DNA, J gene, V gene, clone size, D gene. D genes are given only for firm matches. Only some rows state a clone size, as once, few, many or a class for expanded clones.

cdr3_aa: CASSSRTEETQYF
cdr3_nt: TGTGCCAGCAGCTCTAGGACGGAAGAGACCCAGTACTTC
j_call: TRBJ2-5
v_call: TRBV13
clone_size: .
d_call: .

cdr3_aa: CAWRLGGRTEAFF
cdr3_nt: TGTGCCTGGAGGTTGGGGGGCCGCACTGAAGCTTTCTTT
j_call: TRBJ1-1
v_call: TRBV30
clone_size: .
d_call: .

cdr3_aa: CASSQGVGWTEAFF
cdr3_nt: TGTGCCAGCAGCCAAGGTGTGGGGTGGACTGAAGCTTTCTTT
j_call: TRBJ1-1
v_call: TRBV14
clone_size: many
d_call: .

cdr3_aa: CASSRTSSTDTQYF
cdr3_nt: TGTGCCAGCAGTCGGACCTCTAGCACAGATACGCAGTATTTT
j_call: TRBJ2-3
v_call: TRBV6-5
clone_size: many
d_call: .

cdr3_aa: CASGGETQYF
cdr3_nt: TGTGCCAGCGGGGGAGAGACCCAGTACTTC
j_call: TRBJ2-5
v_call: TRBV27
clone_size: many
d_call: .

cdr3_aa: CAGSPGDTGELFF
cdr3_nt: TGTGCCGGCAGCCCAGGGGATACCGGGGAGCTGTTTTTT
j_call: TRBJ2-2
v_call: TRBV7-9
clone_size: .
d_call: .

cdr3_aa: CASSQIADYGYTF
cdr3_nt: TGCGCCAGCAGCCAAATTGCCGACTATGGCTACACCTTC
j_call: TRBJ1-2
v_call: TRBV4-1
clone_size: many
d_call: .

cdr3_aa: CASSYGDRVKFLNTGELYF
cdr3_nt: TGTGCCAGCAGTTACGGTGACAGGGTCAAATTCCTTAACACCGGGGAGCTGTATTTT
j_call: TRBJ2-2
v_call: TRBV6-2/TRBV6-3
clone_size: .
d_call: TRBD1

cdr3_aa: CASREDRNTEAFF
cdr3_nt: TGTGCCAGCAGGGAGGACAGGAACACTGAAGCTTTCTTT
j_call: TRBJ1-1
v_call: TRBV2
clone_size: .
d_call: .

cdr3_aa: CASSPRGGSLTYEQYF
cdr3_nt: TGTGCCAGCAGTCCTCGGGGAGGGTCATTGACCTACGAGCAGTACTTC
j_call: TRBJ2-7
v_call: TRBV28
clone_size: many
d_call: TRBD2

cdr3_aa: CASSVGQGENTGELFF
cdr3_nt: TGTGCCAGCAGCGTAGGACAGGGAGAGAACACCGGGGAGCTGTTTTTT
j_call: TRBJ2-2
v_call: TRBV9
clone_size: .
d_call: TRBD1

cdr3_aa: CASSQDLEAGDEQYF
cdr3_nt: TGCGCCAGCAGCCAAGACCTGGAGGCTGGGGATGAGCAGTACTTC
j_call: TRBJ2-7
v_call: TRBV4-1
clone_size: few
d_call: .

cdr3_aa: CASSLNPISGRRVAQQLF
cdr3_nt: TGTGCCAGCAGCCTAAACCCTATTAGCGGGAGAAGGGTGGCGCAGCAGCTCTTC
j_call: TRBJ2-1
v_call: TRBV7-8
clone_size: .
d_call: TRBD2

cdr3_aa: CASSRGTSGGSHTQYF
cdr3_nt: TGCGCCAGCAGCCGGGGGACTAGCGGGGGGTCTCATACGCAGTATTTT
j_call: TRBJ2-3
v_call: TRBV4-1
clone_size: .
d_call: TRBD2

cdr3_aa: CASRVPPSSGANVLTF
cdr3_nt: TGTGCCAGCAGGGTACCCCCTAGCTCTGGGGCCAACGTCCTGACTTTC
j_call: TRBJ2-6
v_call: TRBV6-1
clone_size: many
d_call: .

cdr3_aa: CASSERAGGPHNEQFF
cdr3_nt: TGTGCCAGCAGTGAGAGGGCGGGGGGTCCCCACAATGAGCAGTTCTTC
j_call: TRBJ2-1
v_call: TRBV2
clone_size: .
d_call: TRBD2

cdr3_aa: CASSSLNRDRDTDTQYF
cdr3_nt: TGTGCCAGCAGCTCCCTCAACCGGGACAGAGACACAGATACGCAGTATTTT
j_call: TRBJ2-3
v_call: TRBV7-9
clone_size: .
d_call: TRBD1

cdr3_aa: CSAPSSALAGGPTTDTQYF
cdr3_nt: TGCAGTGCCCCCAGTTCGGCACTAGCGGGGGGCCCGACCACAGATACGCAGTATTTT
j_call: TRBJ2-3
v_call: TRBV20-1
clone_size: few
d_call: TRBD2

cdr3_aa: CASRWVIPDSPLHF
cdr3_nt: TGTGCCAGCAGATGGGTTATCCCCGATTCACCCCTCCACTTT
j_call: TRBJ1-6
v_call: TRBV5-5
clone_size: many
d_call: .

cdr3_aa: CASSPLDRDNEQFF
cdr3_nt: TGTGCCAGCAGCCCATTAGACAGGGACAATGAGCAGTTCTTC
j_call: TRBJ2-1
v_call: TRBV7-2
clone_size: many
d_call: TRBD1

cdr3_aa: CASSLGSTNIGELFF
cdr3_nt: TGTGCCAGCAGCTTAGGGTCTACGAACATCGGGGAGCTGTTTTTT
j_call: TRBJ2-2
v_call: TRBV7-9
clone_size: .
d_call: .

cdr3_aa: CASSTTGQYNSPLHF
cdr3_nt: TGCGCCAGCAGCACAACTGGACAGTATAATTCACCCCTCCACTTT
j_call: TRBJ1-6
v_call: TRBV5-1
clone_size: .
d_call: .

cdr3_aa: CASRTEQGAKTDTQYF
cdr3_nt: TGTGCCAGCAGAACTGAACAGGGGGCGAAAACAGATACGCAGTATTTT
j_call: TRBJ2-3
v_call: TRBV7-4
clone_size: many
d_call: TRBD1

cdr3_aa: CASSWGLAGPQETQYF
cdr3_nt: TGTGCCAGCAGTTGGGGACTAGCGGGACCCCAAGAGACCCAGTACTTC
j_call: TRBJ2-5
v_call: TRBV28
clone_size: few
d_call: TRBD2

cdr3_aa: CASSLHGTGIVDEQFF
cdr3_nt: TGTGCCAGCAGCTTACATGGGACAGGGATAGTTGATGAGCAGTTCTTC
j_call: TRBJ2-1
v_call: TRBV5-8
clone_size: .
d_call: TRBD1

cdr3_aa: CARSLGGGPHEQYF
cdr3_nt: TGCGCCCGCAGCTTGGGTGGAGGGCCCCACGAGCAGTACTTC
j_call: TRBJ2-7
v_call: TRBV5-1
clone_size: .
d_call: .

cdr3_aa: CSVEIPGRGYEQYF
cdr3_nt: TGCAGCGTTGAAATCCCAGGCCGGGGGTACGAGCAGTACTTC
j_call: TRBJ2-7
v_call: TRBV29-1
clone_size: many
d_call: .

cdr3_aa: CASSETGLAADTQYF
cdr3_nt: TGTGCCAGCAGTGAGACGGGACTAGCCGCAGATACGCAGTATTTT
j_call: TRBJ2-3
v_call: TRBV2
clone_size: .
d_call: TRBD2

cdr3_aa: CASSPRAGGGEQYF
cdr3_nt: TGCGCCAGCAGCCCAAGGGCAGGGGGAGGCGAGCAGTACTTC
j_call: TRBJ2-7
v_call: TRBV4-3
clone_size: .
d_call: .

cdr3_aa: CASSFDYYQEFTPLSLGTQYF
cdr3_nt: TGTGCCAGCAGCTTCGACTATTACCAAGAGTTTACTCCCCTCTCGTTAGGGACCCAGTACTTC
j_call: TRBJ2-5
v_call: TRBV11-2
clone_size: few
d_call: .

cdr3_aa: CASSLAIGNQPQHF
cdr3_nt: TGTGCCAGCAGCCTGGCTATTGGGAATCAGCCCCAGCATTTT
j_call: TRBJ1-5
v_call: TRBV5-5
clone_size: many
d_call: .

cdr3_aa: CASSIGWGANGQPQHF
cdr3_nt: TGTGCCAGTAGTATAGGGTGGGGGGCGAATGGCCAGCCCCAGCATTTT
j_call: TRBJ1-5
v_call: TRBV19
clone_size: .
d_call: .

cdr3_aa: CASSQDGTGTYNEQFF
cdr3_nt: TGCGCCAGCAGCCAAGATGGGACAGGGACCTACAATGAGCAGTTCTTC
j_call: TRBJ2-1
v_call: TRBV4-3
clone_size: .
d_call: TRBD1

cdr3_aa: CASSPKEREGPYNEQFF
cdr3_nt: TGTGCCAGCAGCCCAAAGGAGCGGGAGGGCCCTTACAATGAGCAGTTCTTC
j_call: TRBJ2-1
v_call: TRBV7-9
clone_size: .
d_call: TRBD2

cdr3_aa: CSVEDPRGTEAFF
cdr3_nt: TGCAGCGTTGAAGATCCACGGGGCACTGAAGCTTTCTTT
j_call: TRBJ1-1
v_call: TRBV29-1
clone_size: .
d_call: .

cdr3_aa: CASSYGTPRSNQPQHF
cdr3_nt: TGTGCCAGCAGCTATGGGACACCGAGGAGCAATCAGCCCCAGCATTTT
j_call: TRBJ1-5
v_call: TRBV5-6
clone_size: many
d_call: .

cdr3_aa: CASSPYGYQEAQYF
cdr3_nt: TGTGCCAGCAGCCCATACGGTTACCAAGAGGCCCAGTACTTC
j_call: TRBJ2-5
v_call: TRBV6-6
clone_size: .
d_call: .

cdr3_aa: CASSTTGTSGGEGDTQYF
cdr3_nt: TGTGCCAGCAGCACAACCGGGACTAGCGGGGGGGAAGGAGATACGCAGTATTTT
j_call: TRBJ2-3
v_call: TRBV7-9
clone_size: .
d_call: TRBD2

cdr3_aa: CASSQSYASSTEAFF
cdr3_nt: TGCGCCAGCAGCCAATCTTATGCGTCCTCCACTGAAGCTTTCTTT
j_call: TRBJ1-1
v_call: TRBV4-3
clone_size: few
d_call: .

cdr3_aa: CASSQVTGPEAFF
cdr3_nt: TGCGCCAGCAGCCAAGTTACAGGGCCTGAAGCTTTCTTT
j_call: TRBJ1-1
v_call: TRBV4-1
clone_size: many
d_call: .

cdr3_aa: CSPMSGWNSPLHF
cdr3_nt: TGCAGTCCTATGTCAGGGTGGAATTCACCCCTCCACTTT
j_call: TRBJ1-6
v_call: TRBV20-1
clone_size: few
d_call: .

cdr3_aa: CASSFAYNSPLHF
cdr3_nt: TGTGCCAGCAGCTTCGCCTATAATTCACCCCTCCACTTT
j_call: TRBJ1-6
v_call: TRBV7-2
clone_size: .
d_call: .

cdr3_aa: CASSIGTGHSYEQYF
cdr3_nt: TGTGCCAGTAGTATAGGGACAGGGCACTCCTACGAGCAGTACTTC
j_call: TRBJ2-7
v_call: TRBV19
clone_size: few
d_call: TRBD1